Listed below are T cell receptor beta chains from one sample, sequenced in a study of T cells in Graves' hyperthyroidism and ophthalmopathy. From the multiplex PCR reads, TCRdb called clonotypes with MiXCR, one entry per CDR3 protein. The repertoire holds about 580,000 distinct CDR3 sequences, with over 11% as singletons. Material for sequencing was blood. The receptors were sampled from a woman in her twenties or thirties with Graves' hyperthyroidism that later progressed to Graves' ophthalmopathy. Each CDR3 is given with its conserved first and last residue. The D gene is left open where the match is weak. Size is stated for part of the rows, as once, few or many counts, or as a class when the clone is expanded.

d_call clone_size j_call v_call cdr3_length cdr3_aa cdr3_nt
TRBD2 - TRBJ2-5 TRBV20-1 12 CSGAIAGETQYF TGCAGTGGAGCAATAGCGGGAGAGACCCAGTACTTC
TRBD2 - TRBJ2-7 TRBV11-2 16 CASSLLPSGRIYEQYF TGTGCCAGCAGCTTACTCCCTAGCGGGAGAATTTACGAGCAGTACTTC
TRBD2 many TRBJ2-7 TRBV6-2/TRBV6-3 15 CASTSAGTRSYEQYF TGTGCCAGCACCTCCGCCGGGACTAGGTCCTACGAGCAGTACTTC
TRBD1 - TRBJ2-1 TRBV12-5 15 CASGGHGQGYNEQFF TGTGCTAGTGGTGGGCATGGACAGGGATACAATGAGCAGTTCTTC
TRBD2 many TRBJ2-3 TRBV3-1 16 CASSQALAGSTDTQYF TGTGCCAGCAGCCAAGCACTAGCGGGTTCCACAGATACGCAGTATTTT
TRBD2 many TRBJ2-7 TRBV30 17 CAWRPTSGRFLGYEQYF TGTGCCTGGAGGCCGACTAGCGGGAGGTTCCTAGGCTACGAGCAGTACTTC
- few TRBJ2-1 TRBV10-2 15 CASSEGGVDYNEQFF TGCGCCAGCAGTGAAGGAGGGGTGGACTACAATGAGCAGTTCTTC
TRBD1 - TRBJ1-5 TRBV7-9 15 CDRSLGGSTGQPQHF TGTGACCGCAGCTTAGGGGGCAGCACGGGGCAGCCCCAGCATTTT
- - TRBJ2-1 TRBV6-2/TRBV6-3 14 CASSYSRGDNEQFF TGTGCCAGCAGTTACTCTAGAGGGGACAATGAGCAGTTCTTC
- once TRBJ1-4 TRBV20-1 14 CSARAGTRNEKLFF TGCAGTGCCCGGGCCGGGACTCGTAATGAAAAACTGTTTTTT
- few TRBJ2-6 TRBV9 15 CASSTTSTGANVLTF TGTGCCAGCAGCACAACTTCAACTGGGGCCAACGTCCTGACTTTC
TRBD2 many TRBJ2-2 TRBV28 17 CASSSLGGKENTGELFF TGTGCCAGCAGTTCCCTCGGGGGGAAAGAGAACACCGGGGAGCTGTTTTTT
TRBD1 few TRBJ2-7 TRBV10-1 12 CATGTAKDEQYF TGCGCCACCGGGACAGCGAAGGACGAGCAGTACTTC
- - TRBJ2-6 TRBV25-1 14 CASTQSPGANVLTF TGTGCCAGCACCCAGAGTCCTGGGGCCAACGTCCTGACTTTC
TRBD2 many TRBJ2-3 TRBV10-3 16 CAISATSGTSTDTQYF TGTGCCATCAGTGCGACTAGCGGTACTAGCACAGATACGCAGTATTTT
- few TRBJ2-2 TRBV24-1 17 CATSDYTRGVITGELFF TGTGCCACCAGTGACTATACAAGGGGTGTTATCACCGGGGAGCTGTTTTTT
- many TRBJ2-7 TRBV11-2 15 CASSLSPREPYEQYF TGTGCCAGCAGCTTAAGCCCCAGAGAACCCTACGAGCAGTACTTC
- many TRBJ2-1 TRBV28 15 CASSFPQGRGNEQFF TGTGCCAGCAGTTTTCCGCAGGGTAGGGGAAATGAGCAGTTCTTC
- many TRBJ2-7 TRBV27 15 CASSLARDTFYEQYF TGTGCCAGCAGTTTAGCCAGGGATACCTTCTACGAGCAGTACTTC
TRBD2 many TRBJ2-1 TRBV6-2/TRBV6-3 17 CASSVGLAGASYNEQFF TGTGCCAGCAGCGTGGGACTAGCGGGAGCGAGTTACAATGAGCAGTTCTTC
- - TRBJ1-1 TRBV6-1 17 CASRPYPASGVDTEAFF TGTGCCAGCAGGCCTTATCCGGCCTCGGGGGTTGACACTGAAGCTTTCTTT
- many TRBJ2-2 TRBV24-1 17 CATSDFRGHSNTGELFF TGTGCCACCAGTGATTTCCGCGGACACTCCAACACCGGGGAGCTGTTTTTT
- - TRBJ1-5 TRBV6-1 14 CATGVTGSNQPQHF TGTGCCACCGGGGTGACAGGTAGCAATCAGCCCCAGCATTTT
- few TRBJ1-1 TRBV7-9 14 CASSSSLIRTEAFF TGTGCCAGCAGCTCTTCTCTGATCAGGACTGAAGCTTTCTTT
- many TRBJ2-7 TRBV12-3/TRBV12-4 12 CASSFLASEQYF TGTGCCAGCAGTTTCCTAGCGTCCGAGCAGTACTTC
TRBD2 many TRBJ2-7 TRBV20-1 15 CSARDREGLNYEQYF TGCAGTGCTAGAGATCGGGAGGGCCTGAACTACGAGCAGTACTTC
- many TRBJ2-1 TRBV9 15 CASSVAQSSYNEQFF TGTGCCAGCAGCGTAGCACAGAGCTCCTACAATGAGCAGTTCTTC
- - TRBJ1-1 TRBV6-1 13 CASTGAGNTEAFF TGTGCCAGCACCGGGGCAGGGAACACTGAAGCTTTCTTT
- - TRBJ2-2 TRBV10-3 16 CAISPQDRSFTGELFF TGTGCCATCAGTCCCCAAGACAGAAGCTTCACCGGGGAGCTGTTTTTT
- few TRBJ2-1 TRBV10-3 13 CAISERTYDEQFF TGTGCCATCTCGGAGCGGACGTATGATGAGCAGTTCTTC
- few TRBJ2-2 TRBV10-1 12 CASGMNTGELFF TGCGCCAGCGGAATGAACACCGGGGAGCTGTTTTTT
TRBD1 many TRBJ2-3 TRBV30 13 CACGQGGTDTQYF TGTGCCTGCGGACAGGGGGGAACAGATACGCAGTATTTT
- many TRBJ1-4 TRBV20-1 14 CSASSAFLNEKLFF TGCAGTGCTAGTTCGGCCTTTCTTAATGAAAAACTGTTTTTT
- many TRBJ2-1 TRBV20-1 15 CSASGGRVVHNEQFF TGCAGTGCTAGCGGGGGTCGGGTAGTTCACAATGAGCAGTTCTTC
- - TRBJ2-7 TRBV4-3 19 CASSQDFMGLIMSSYEQYF TGCGCCAGCAGCCAAGATTTCATGGGGCTAATTATGAGCTCCTACGAGCAGTACTTC
- - TRBJ1-1 TRBV6-9 14 CASSWLGENTEAFF TGTGCCAGCAGTTGGCTGGGGGAGAACACTGAAGCTTTCTTT
- few TRBJ2-7 TRBV19 13 CASSLGQFNEQYF TGTGCCAGTAGTCTAGGACAGTTTAACGAGCAGTACTTC
TRBD1 many TRBJ1-3 TRBV6-1 15 CASKTGTSYGNTIYF TGTGCCAGCAAGACAGGGACCAGCTATGGAAACACCATATATTTT
TRBD2 - TRBJ2-3 TRBV2 15 CASSKTSGSTDTQYF TGTGCCAGCAGTAAGACTAGCGGGAGCACAGATACGCAGTATTTT
TRBD1 - TRBJ2-1 TRBV24-1 17 CATSSHGRDSLSNEQFF TGTGCCACCAGTTCCCACGGTAGGGACAGTCTGAGCAATGAGCAGTTCTTC
- many TRBJ1-1 TRBV5-1 16 CASSLYVGGTNTEAFF TGCGCCAGCAGCTTGTATGTGGGGGGGACTAACACTGAAGCTTTCTTT
TRBD1 - TRBJ2-2 TRBV5-1 16 CASSFMTGGNTGELFF TGCGCCAGCAGCTTTATGACAGGGGGGAACACCGGGGAGCTGTTTTTT
TRBD2 many TRBJ2-3 TRBV11-2 16 CASSLFTSGRADTQYF TGTGCCAGCAGCTTGTTTACTAGCGGGAGGGCAGATACGCAGTATTTT
TRBD2 many TRBJ2-1 TRBV11-3 15 CASSLLAGDYNEQFF TGTGCCAGCAGCCTCCTAGCGGGAGACTACAATGAGCAGTTCTTC
- - TRBJ2-7 TRBV19 15 CASSSKRGATYEQYF TGTGCCAGTAGTTCGAAACGAGGGGCAACCTACGAGCAGTACTTC
TRBD1 - TRBJ1-6 TRBV19 14 CVSSRQGGNSPLHF TGTGTCAGTAGTAGACAGGGAGGTAATTCACCCCTCCACTTT
TRBD1 - TRBJ2-7 TRBV4-2 16 CASSQDRSGGSYEQYF TGTGCCAGCAGCCAAGATAGGTCAGGGGGCTCCTACGAGCAGTACTTC
- few TRBJ2-3 TRBV9 14 CASNPRADTDTQYF TGTGCCAGCAACCCCCGGGCAGACACAGATACGCAGTATTTT
- - TRBJ2-2 TRBV13 17 CASSLVPGTKNTGELFF TGTGCCAGCAGCTTAGTACCCGGGACAAAGAACACCGGGGAGCTGTTTTTT
TRBD2 many TRBJ2-1 TRBV6-2/TRBV6-3 17 CASSNIAGLTEGNEQFF TGTGCCAGCAGTAATATAGCGGGTCTGACCGAAGGGAATGAGCAGTTCTTC
TRBD1 many TRBJ1-5 TRBV29-1 16 CSGSGQGYDGNQPQHF TGCAGCGGTTCGGGACAGGGTTATGATGGCAATCAGCCCCAGCATTTT
TRBD1 - TRBJ1-2 TRBV5-1 15 CASSSDTGTGVGYTF TGCGCCAGCAGCTCGGATACCGGGACAGGGGTGGGCTACACCTTC
- many TRBJ2-1 TRBV24-1 16 CATSDGSKPGTQEQFF TGTGCCACCAGTGACGGTTCTAAACCCGGGACTCAGGAGCAGTTCTTC
TRBD1 many TRBJ2-1 TRBV7-3 14 CASSFGQGYNEQFF TGTGCCAGCAGCTTCGGACAGGGCTACAATGAGCAGTTCTTC
TRBD1 many TRBJ1-1 TRBV12-3/TRBV12-4 15 CASRPTGARNTEAFF TGTGCCAGCAGGCCTACAGGGGCTAGGAACACTGAAGCTTTCTTT